Listed below are T cell receptor beta chains from one sample, sequenced in a study of PD-L1 blockade in urothelial cancer. Using immunoSEQ multiplex PCR, the repertoire was profiled, and TCRdb retains in-frame clones only, with some absent. This table holds nearly 45,000 clones, over 75% found once. This specimen consisted of PBMCs, obtained around atezolizumab (anti-PD-L1) treatment. These receptors all come from a donor at least 40 years old with urothelial cancer. Both conserved end residues are part of each CDR3. The D gene is left open where the match is weak. The listing skips clone size in some rows; elsewhere it reads once, few, many or a size class.

V: TRBV5-4; J: TRBJ2-7; D: TRBD1; size: NA; DNA: TGTGCCAGCAGGCTAGGGGGGACAGGGGAGTACGAGCAGTACTTC; CDR3: CASRLGGTGEYEQYF
V: TRBV6-1; J: TRBJ2-2; D: NA; size: few; DNA: TGTGCCAGCGCCCTAGCCGGGGAGCTGTTTTTT; CDR3: CASALAGELFF
V: TRBV11-2; J: TRBJ2-3; D: NA; size: NA; DNA: TGTGCCAGCACCAAAGGCCATGGCAGGCTGGACACAGATACGCAGTATTTT; CDR3: CASTKGHGRLDTDTQYF
V: TRBV6-5; J: TRBJ1-1; D: NA; size: NA; DNA: TGTGCCAGCAGGCCCCGAGGGTTCACTGAAGCTTTCTTT; CDR3: CASRPRGFTEAFF
V: TRBV30; J: TRBJ2-2; D: NA; size: NA; DNA: TGTGCCTGGAGAACAGGGCTATCCCTCCGAGCCACCGGGGAGCTGTTTTTT; CDR3: CAWRTGLSLRATGELFF
V: TRBV11-2; J: TRBJ2-7; D: TRBD2; size: NA; DNA: TGTGCCAGCAGCAACGGACTAGCGGGAGAGGGGGAGCAGTACTTC; CDR3: CASSNGLAGEGEQYF
V: TRBV5-1; J: TRBJ2-7; D: NA; size: NA; DNA: TGCGCCAGCAGCTTGGGGGGCCGCTACGAGCAGTACTTC; CDR3: CASSLGGRYEQYF
V: TRBV19; J: TRBJ2-7; D: TRBD2; size: many; DNA: TGTGCCAGTACCCTGACCAGTCGGGGAGGGGAGCAGTACTTC; CDR3: CASTLTSRGGEQYF
V: TRBV7-9; J: TRBJ1-1; D: NA; size: NA; DNA: TGTGCCAGCAGCTTAGGAACTCGACGTCTGGGGAGCTTT; CDR3: CASSLGTRRLGSF
V: TRBV7-9; J: TRBJ2-1; D: TRBD2; size: once; DNA: TGTGCCAGCGTTGGGCTAGCGGGAGGCGGGAGCTCCTACAATGAGCAGTTCTTC; CDR3: CASVGLAGGGSSYNEQFF
V: TRBV29-1; J: TRBJ2-7; D: NA; size: NA; DNA: TGCAGCGTTGAAGTTGGGCTGACGGGGTACGAGCAGTACTTC; CDR3: CSVEVGLTGYEQYF
V: TRBV7-9; J: TRBJ2-1; D: NA; size: NA; DNA: TGTGCCAGCAGCTCGACAGGATACAATGAGCAGTTCTTC; CDR3: CASSSTGYNEQFF
V: TRBV13; J: TRBJ1-2; D: NA; size: NA; DNA: TGTGCCAGCAGCTCCTGGACCCCGGGGGGCTATGGCTACACCTTC; CDR3: CASSSWTPGGYGYTF
V: TRBV10-3; J: TRBJ1-2; D: TRBD1; size: few; DNA: TGTGCCATACAGGACAGGGACTATGGCTACACCTTC; CDR3: CAIQDRDYGYTF
V: TRBV18; J: TRBJ2-7; D: TRBD2; size: NA; DNA: TGTGCCAGCTCACCGGGACTAGCGGGAGTGGGTTCCTACGAGCAGTACTTC; CDR3: CASSPGLAGVGSYEQYF
V: TRBV7-2; J: TRBJ2-5; D: TRBD2; size: NA; DNA: TGTGCCAGCAGCTTGGCGGGAGTTGGTGAGACCCAGTACTTC; CDR3: CASSLAGVGETQYF
V: TRBV7-2; J: TRBJ2-5; D: TRBD2; size: NA; DNA: TGTGCCAGCAGCCGTACAGCGGGACAGACCCAGTACTTC; CDR3: CASSRTAGQTQYF
V: TRBV11-3; J: TRBJ2-3; D: NA; size: once; DNA: TGTGCCAGCAGCTTAGCGGCCCGGGTGCCCACGCAGTATTTT; CDR3: CASSLAARVPTQYF
V: TRBV18; J: TRBJ2-1; D: TRBD2; size: NA; DNA: TGTGCCAGCTCACCACCACAGGGAACTGGGATAGCGGGAACGCCCAATGAGCAGTTCTTC; CDR3: CASSPPQGTGIAGTPNEQFF
V: TRBV9; J: TRBJ2-1; D: TRBD2; size: NA; DNA: TGTGCCAGCAGCGTAGGGGCGGGAGGGGTCTACAATGAGCAGTTCTTC; CDR3: CASSVGAGGVYNEQFF
V: TRBV30; J: TRBJ2-3; D: NA; size: NA; DNA: TGTGCCTGGGGCCCCCTCGCAGATACGCAGTATTTT; CDR3: CAWGPLADTQYF
V: TRBV18; J: TRBJ2-7; D: NA; size: NA; DNA: TGTGCCAGCTCACCCCCGGGGAATAACGAGCAGTACTTC; CDR3: CASSPPGNNEQYF
V: TRBV30; J: TRBJ2-3; D: NA; size: NA; DNA: TGTGCTTATACTAGCACAGATACGCAGTATTTT; CDR3: CAYTSTDTQYF
V: TRBV19; J: TRBJ2-1; D: TRBD2; size: NA; DNA: TGTGCCAGTAGCCCCCCGTGGACTAGCGGGAGGGGGGCCTACAATGAGCAGTTCTTC; CDR3: CASSPPWTSGRGAYNEQFF
V: TRBV7-2; J: TRBJ2-1; D: TRBD2; size: NA; DNA: TGTGCCAGCAGCTTAGGAGGCGGGAGGGCTTTCAATGAGCAGTTCTTC; CDR3: CASSLGGGRAFNEQFF
V: TRBV28; J: TRBJ2-7; D: NA; size: few; DNA: TGTGCCAGCAGTTTGAGGGCTAGCCTGTCCTACGAGCAGTACTTC; CDR3: CASSLRASLSYEQYF
V: TRBV21-1; J: TRBJ2-4; D: NA; size: NA; DNA: TGTGCCAGGACAGACTGGTTTCCCTACAAAAAAAACATTCAGTACTTC; CDR3: CARTDWFPYKKNIQYF
V: TRBV28; J: TRBJ2-2; D: TRBD1; size: NA; DNA: TGTGCCAGCAGATCCCAGGGGGTAGCCGGGGAGCTGTTTTTT; CDR3: CASRSQGVAGELFF
V: TRBV6-6; J: TRBJ2-2; D: NA; size: NA; DNA: TGTGCCAGCAGTCTACAGGGTACAGCCGGGGAGCTGTTTTTT; CDR3: CASSLQGTAGELFF
V: TRBV7-2; J: TRBJ2-5; D: TRBD2; size: once; DNA: TGTGCCAGCAGCACAAGCGGGAGGGGGGAGACCCAGTACTTC; CDR3: CASSTSGRGETQYF
V: TRBV5-4; J: TRBJ2-1; D: TRBD2; size: NA; DNA: TGTGCCAGCAGCCCACCCGGGGGACTAGCGGACAATGAGCAGTTCTTC; CDR3: CASSPPGGLADNEQFF
V: TRBV5-5; J: TRBJ1-5; D: NA; size: NA; DNA: TGTGCCAGCAGCTGGGGCGCGGGGGGCTATAGCAATCAGCCCCAGCATTTT; CDR3: CASSWGAGGYSNQPQHF
V: TRBV6-9; J: TRBJ2-1; D: TRBD2; size: NA; DNA: TGTGCCAGCAGTCATCCGGGACTAGCGGAAAGCTCCTACAATGAGCAGTTCTTC; CDR3: CASSHPGLAESSYNEQFF
V: TRBV19; J: TRBJ1-5; D: NA; size: NA; DNA: TGTGCCAGTAGTATAGGAGTTATGGATCAGCCCCAGCATTTT; CDR3: CASSIGVMDQPQHF
V: TRBV10-3; J: TRBJ2-7; D: TRBD1; size: NA; DNA: TGTGCCATCAGTGAGCCAGGGGGCCGCTCCAGGGAGGAGCAGTACTTC; CDR3: CAISEPGGRSREEQYF
V: TRBV5-4; J: TRBJ2-7; D: NA; size: NA; DNA: TGTGCCAGCAGCTTGGGGCTGCCACCCTACGAGCAGTACTTC; CDR3: CASSLGLPPYEQYF
V: TRBV15; J: TRBJ2-5; D: TRBD2; size: NA; DNA: TGTGCCACCAGCAAGGGGACTAGCGGGGTCCCAGAGACCCAGTACTTC; CDR3: CATSKGTSGVPETQYF
V: TRBV5-4; J: TRBJ2-1; D: TRBD2; size: NA; DNA: TGTGCCAGCAGCTTGGGTGGTAGCGGGCCCTACAATGAGCAGTTCTTC; CDR3: CASSLGGSGPYNEQFF
V: TRBV29-1; J: TRBJ1-1; D: NA; size: NA; DNA: TGCAGCGGCCGGACCCGGGGGGGGAACACTGAAGCTTTCTTT; CDR3: CSGRTRGGNTEAFF
V: TRBV7-9; J: TRBJ2-7; D: NA; size: NA; DNA: TGTGCCAGCAGCTTCGGCGGGACCGGGTACGAGCAGTACTTC; CDR3: CASSFGGTGYEQYF
V: TRBV10-3; J: TRBJ2-3; D: NA; size: once; DNA: TGTGCCATCAGTGAGTTGGAGGGGACTAGCACAGATACGCAGTATTTT; CDR3: CAISELEGTSTDTQYF
V: TRBV5-1; J: TRBJ2-3; D: NA; size: NA; DNA: TGCGCCAGCAGCTTGGTCGACTTTTCAACAGATACGCAGTATTTT; CDR3: CASSLVDFSTDTQYF
V: TRBV9; J: TRBJ2-1; D: NA; size: NA; DNA: TGTGCCAGCAGCGCTGGAGGACGGGAAGGGCAGTTCTTC; CDR3: CASSAGGREGQFF
V: TRBV5-5; J: TRBJ2-7; D: NA; size: NA; DNA: TGTGCCAGCAGCTTGGGGCAGGGGTACTACGAGCAGTACTTC; CDR3: CASSLGQGYYEQYF
V: TRBV5-1; J: TRBJ2-7; D: TRBD1; size: NA; DNA: TGCGCCAGCAGCCTAGGGACAGGGTTTGCCTACGAGCAGTACTTC; CDR3: CASSLGTGFAYEQYF
V: TRBV6-1; J: TRBJ2-7; D: TRBD2; size: few; DNA: TGTGCCAGCAGTCGGCGGGAGTCCTACGAGCAGTACTTC; CDR3: CASSRRESYEQYF
V: TRBV19; J: TRBJ2-5; D: TRBD2; size: NA; DNA: TGTGCCAGCCGACTAGCGGGGGAGACCCAGTACTTC; CDR3: CASRLAGETQYF
V: TRBV7-9; J: TRBJ2-1; D: TRBD1; size: NA; DNA: TGTGCCAGCAGCTTCGGACAGGGTATGAATGAGCAGTTCTTC; CDR3: CASSFGQGMNEQFF
V: TRBV7-2; J: TRBJ2-5; D: NA; size: NA; DNA: TGTGCCAGCAGCCCCGGCGGGACCCGCGTTCGAGAGACCCAGTACTTC; CDR3: CASSPGGTRVRETQYF
V: TRBV5-1; J: TRBJ2-6; D: TRBD2; size: NA; DNA: TGCGCCAGCGAACACGGCGGGAGTTCTGGGGCCAACGTCCTGACTTTC; CDR3: CASEHGGSSGANVLTF
V: TRBV4-1; J: TRBJ1-1; D: NA; size: once; DNA: TGCGCCAGCAGCCAAGTGGGCAGGGGTGCCCCTGGAGCTTTCTTT; CDR3: CASSQVGRGAPGAFF
V: TRBV5-1; J: TRBJ2-5; D: NA; size: NA; DNA: TGCGCCAGCAGCCCAAAGACCCAGTACTTC; CDR3: CASSPKTQYF
V: TRBV4-1; J: TRBJ2-2; D: TRBD2; size: few; DNA: TGCGCCAGCAGCCAAGGTCGGGCTAGCGGGAGCGGAGTGATTACCGGGGAGCTGTTTTTT; CDR3: CASSQGRASGSGVITGELFF